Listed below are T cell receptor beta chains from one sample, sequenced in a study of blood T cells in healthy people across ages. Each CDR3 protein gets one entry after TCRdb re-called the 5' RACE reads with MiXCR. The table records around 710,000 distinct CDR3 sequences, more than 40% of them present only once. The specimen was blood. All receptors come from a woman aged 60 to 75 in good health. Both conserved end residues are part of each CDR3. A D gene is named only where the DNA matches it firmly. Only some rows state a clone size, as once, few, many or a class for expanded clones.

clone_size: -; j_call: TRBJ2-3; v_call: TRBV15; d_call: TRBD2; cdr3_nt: TGTGCCACCAGTCCGGGACTAGCGGGAGGGCCTAGGACAGATACGCAGTATTTT; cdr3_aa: CATSPGLAGGPRTDTQYF
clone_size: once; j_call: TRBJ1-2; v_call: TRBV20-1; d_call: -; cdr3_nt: TGCAGTGCTAGTCTCCCGGGAGGCGGTGGCTACACCTTC; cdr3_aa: CSASLPGGGGYTF
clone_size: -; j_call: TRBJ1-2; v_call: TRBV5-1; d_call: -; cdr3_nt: TGCGCCAGCAGCTTGCGGTCCCCGGGTGACTCCTCCTCTTCTAACTATGGCTACACCTTC; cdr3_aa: CASSLRSPGDSSSSNYGYTF
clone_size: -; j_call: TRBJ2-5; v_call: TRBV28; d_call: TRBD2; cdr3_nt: TGTGCCAGCAGTTCGACTAGCGCCGGGCCCAATGAGCAGTACTTC; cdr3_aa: CASSSTSAGPNEQYF
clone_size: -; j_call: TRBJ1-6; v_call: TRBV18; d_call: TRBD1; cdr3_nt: TGTGCCAGCTCACCACCGGGGGACAGAGATTCACCCCTCCACTTT; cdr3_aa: CASSPPGDRDSPLHF
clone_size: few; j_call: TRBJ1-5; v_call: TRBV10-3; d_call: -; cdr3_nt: TGTGCCATCAGTGTGGAGACAGAGGAGCCCCAGCATTTT; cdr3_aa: CAISVETEEPQHF
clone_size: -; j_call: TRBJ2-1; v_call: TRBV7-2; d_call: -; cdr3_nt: TGTGCCAGCAGCTTAGATGTTAGGGCAGACAATGAGCAGTTCTTC; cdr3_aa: CASSLDVRADNEQFF
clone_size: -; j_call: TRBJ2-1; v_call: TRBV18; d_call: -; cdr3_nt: TGTGCCAGCTCATTTAGCTCCCACAATGAGCAGTTCTTC; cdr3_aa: CASSFSSHNEQFF
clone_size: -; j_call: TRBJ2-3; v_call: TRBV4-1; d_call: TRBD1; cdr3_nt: TGCGCCAGCAGCCAAGAAAGAACAGGGGGGTCAGATACGCAGTATTTT; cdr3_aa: CASSQERTGGSDTQYF
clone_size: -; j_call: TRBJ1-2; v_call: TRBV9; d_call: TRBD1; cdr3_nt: TGTGCCAGCAGGGGACAGGGGAGAGGTGCTGGCTACACCTTC; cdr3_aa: CASRGQGRGAGYTF
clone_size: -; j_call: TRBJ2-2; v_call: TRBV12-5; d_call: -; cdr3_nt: TGTGCTAGTGGGGGGGGGAACACCGGGGAGCTGTTTTTT; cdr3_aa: CASGGGNTGELFF
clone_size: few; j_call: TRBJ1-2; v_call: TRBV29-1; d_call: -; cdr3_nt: TGCAGCACCGCCGGGCAGGGATGGCGGCCAGACTATGGCTACACCTTC; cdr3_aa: CSTAGQGWRPDYGYTF
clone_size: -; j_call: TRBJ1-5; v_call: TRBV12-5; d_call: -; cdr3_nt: TGTGCTAGTGGTTTGGTATTCACAGACAATCAGCCCCAGCATTTT; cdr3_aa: CASGLVFTDNQPQHF
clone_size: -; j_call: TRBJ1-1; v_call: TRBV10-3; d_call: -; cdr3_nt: TGTGCCATCAGCTCACCTCAGAGGGGCGCGGGCACTGAAGCTTTCTTT; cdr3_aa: CAISSPQRGAGTEAFF
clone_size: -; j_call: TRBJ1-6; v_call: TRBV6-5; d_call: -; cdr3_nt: TGTGCCAGCAGTTTGGGACCGAATAATTCACCCCTCCACTTT; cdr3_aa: CASSLGPNNSPLHF
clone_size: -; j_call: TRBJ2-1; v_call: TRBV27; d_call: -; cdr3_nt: TGTGCCAGCAGTACTGGGACGGGGCAAGGTGAGCAGTTCTTC; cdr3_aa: CASSTGTGQGEQFF
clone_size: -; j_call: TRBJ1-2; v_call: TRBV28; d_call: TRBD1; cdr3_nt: TGTGCCAGCAGTCGAGGACAGGAGGTTGGCTACACCTTC; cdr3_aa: CASSRGQEVGYTF
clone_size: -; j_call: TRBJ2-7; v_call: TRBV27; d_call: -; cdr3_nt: TGTGCCAGCAGTCCCCTGGGGACTCACGAGCAGTACTTC; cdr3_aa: CASSPLGTHEQYF
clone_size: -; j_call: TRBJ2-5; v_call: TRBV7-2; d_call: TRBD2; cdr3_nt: TGTGCCAGCAGCCTAGGACTAGCGGAGTATGAGACCCAGTACTTC; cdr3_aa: CASSLGLAEYETQYF
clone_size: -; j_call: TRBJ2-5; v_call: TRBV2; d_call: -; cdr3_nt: TGTGCCAGCCGCGCCAGCGTCTACGAGACCCAGTACTTC; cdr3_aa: CASRASVYETQYF
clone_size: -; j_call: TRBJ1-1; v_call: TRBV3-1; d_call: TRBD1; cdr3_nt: TGTGCCAGCAGCCAAGATCCGGGACAGGGGGCCACTGAAGCTTTCTTT; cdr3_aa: CASSQDPGQGATEAFF
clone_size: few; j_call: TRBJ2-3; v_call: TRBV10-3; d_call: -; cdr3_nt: TGTGCCATCAGTGAGCCGGATGTGGTAAACACAGATACGCAGTATTTT; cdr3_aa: CAISEPDVVNTDTQYF
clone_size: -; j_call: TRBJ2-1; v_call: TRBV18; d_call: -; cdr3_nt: TGTGCCAGCTCACCGGGGCACGACTCCTACAATGAGCAGTTCTTC; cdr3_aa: CASSPGHDSYNEQFF